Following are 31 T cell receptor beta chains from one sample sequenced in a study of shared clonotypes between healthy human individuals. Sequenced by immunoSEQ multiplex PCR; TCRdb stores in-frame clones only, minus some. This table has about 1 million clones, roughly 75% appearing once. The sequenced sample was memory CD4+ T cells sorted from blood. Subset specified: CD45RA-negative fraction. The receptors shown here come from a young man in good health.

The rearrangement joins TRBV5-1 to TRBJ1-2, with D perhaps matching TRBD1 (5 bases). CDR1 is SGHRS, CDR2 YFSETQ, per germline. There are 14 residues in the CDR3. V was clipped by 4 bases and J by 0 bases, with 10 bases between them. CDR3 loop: CASSGGRSNYGYTF. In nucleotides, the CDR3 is TGCGCCAGCAGCGGGGGACGATCTAACTATGGCTACACCTTC.

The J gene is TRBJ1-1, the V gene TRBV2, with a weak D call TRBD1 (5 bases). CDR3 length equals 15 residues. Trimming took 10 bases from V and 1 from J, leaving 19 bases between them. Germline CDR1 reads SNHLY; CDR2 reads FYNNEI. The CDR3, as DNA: TGTGCCACCTCGCGGGATGGGGCAGCGAACACTGAAGCTTTCTTT. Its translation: CATSRDGAANTEAFF.

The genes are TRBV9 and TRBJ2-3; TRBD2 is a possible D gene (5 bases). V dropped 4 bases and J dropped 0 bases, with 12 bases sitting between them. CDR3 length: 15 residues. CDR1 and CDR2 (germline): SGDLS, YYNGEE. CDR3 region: CASSSGFASTDTQYF. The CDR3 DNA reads TGTGCCAGCAGCTCGGGATTCGCTAGCACAGATACGCAGTATTTT. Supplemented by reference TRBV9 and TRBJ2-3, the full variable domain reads DSGVTQTPKHLITATGQRVTLRCSPRSGDLSVYWYQQSLDQGLQFLIQYYNGEERAKGNILERFSAQQFPDLHSELNLSSLELGDSALYFCASSSGFASTDTQYFGPGTRLTVL.

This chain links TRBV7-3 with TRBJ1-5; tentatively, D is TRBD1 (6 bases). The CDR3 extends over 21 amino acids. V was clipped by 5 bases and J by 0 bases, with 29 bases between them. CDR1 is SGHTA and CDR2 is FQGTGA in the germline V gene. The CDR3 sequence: CASSRIPRGPTPRHSNQPQHF. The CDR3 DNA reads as TGTGCCAGCAGCCGAATCCCCAGGGGCCCGACCCCCCGTCATAGCAATCAGCCCCAGCATTTT.

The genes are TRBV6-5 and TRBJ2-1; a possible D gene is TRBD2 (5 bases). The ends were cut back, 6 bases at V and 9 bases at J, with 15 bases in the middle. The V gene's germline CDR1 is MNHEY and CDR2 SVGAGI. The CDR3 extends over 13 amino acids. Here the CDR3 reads CASRPGLGGEQFF. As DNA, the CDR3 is TGTGCCAGCAGACCGGGGTTGGGCGGTGAGCAGTTCTTC.

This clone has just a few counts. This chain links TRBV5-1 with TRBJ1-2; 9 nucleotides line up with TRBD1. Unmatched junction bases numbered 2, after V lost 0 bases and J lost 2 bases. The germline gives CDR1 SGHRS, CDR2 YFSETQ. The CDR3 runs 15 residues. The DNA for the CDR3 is TGCGCCAGCAGCTTGGCCGGGACAGGGAACTATGGCTACACCTTC. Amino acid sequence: CASSLAGTGNYGYTF. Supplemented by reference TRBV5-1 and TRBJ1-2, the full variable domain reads KAGVTQTPRYLIKTRGQQVTLSCSPISGHRSVSWYQQTPGQGLQFLFEYFSETQRNKGNFPGRFSGRQFSNSRSEMNVSTLELGDSALYLCASSLAGTGNYGYTFGSGTRLTVV.

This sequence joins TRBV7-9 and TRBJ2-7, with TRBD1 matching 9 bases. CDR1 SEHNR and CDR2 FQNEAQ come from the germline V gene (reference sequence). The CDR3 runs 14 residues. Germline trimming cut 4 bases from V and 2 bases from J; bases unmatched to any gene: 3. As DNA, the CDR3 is TGTGCCAGCAGCTCGGGACAGGGCCCCTACGAGCAGTACTTC. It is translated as CASSSGQGPYEQYF.

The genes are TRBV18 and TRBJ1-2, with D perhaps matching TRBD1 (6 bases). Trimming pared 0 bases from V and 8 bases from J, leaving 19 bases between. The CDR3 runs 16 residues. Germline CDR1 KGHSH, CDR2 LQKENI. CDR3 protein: CASSPPGLTGKWGYTF. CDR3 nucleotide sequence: TGTGCCAGCTCACCACCGGGGTTAACAGGGAAATGGGGCTACACCTTC.

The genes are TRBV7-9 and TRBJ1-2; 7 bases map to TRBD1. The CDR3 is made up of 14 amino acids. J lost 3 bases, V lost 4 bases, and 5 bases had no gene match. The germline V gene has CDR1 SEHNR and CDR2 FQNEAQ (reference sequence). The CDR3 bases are TGTGCCAGCAGCTCAGCCACAGGGGACTATGGCTACACCTTC. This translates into CASSSATGDYGYTF.

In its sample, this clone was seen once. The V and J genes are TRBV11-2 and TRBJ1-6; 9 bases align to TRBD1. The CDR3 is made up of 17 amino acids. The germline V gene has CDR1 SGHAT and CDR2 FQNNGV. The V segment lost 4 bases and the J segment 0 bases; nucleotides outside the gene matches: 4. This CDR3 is CASSSGTGTSYNSPLHF. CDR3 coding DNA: TGTGCCAGCAGCTCCGGGACAGGGACCTCCTATAATTCACCCCTCCACTTT.

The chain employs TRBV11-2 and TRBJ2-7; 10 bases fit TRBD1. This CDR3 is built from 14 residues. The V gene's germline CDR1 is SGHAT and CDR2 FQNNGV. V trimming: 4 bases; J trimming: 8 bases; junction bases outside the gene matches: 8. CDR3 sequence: CASSSSTGGLKQYF. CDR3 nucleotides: TGTGCCAGCAGCTCGTCGACAGGGGGCTTGAAGCAGTACTTC.

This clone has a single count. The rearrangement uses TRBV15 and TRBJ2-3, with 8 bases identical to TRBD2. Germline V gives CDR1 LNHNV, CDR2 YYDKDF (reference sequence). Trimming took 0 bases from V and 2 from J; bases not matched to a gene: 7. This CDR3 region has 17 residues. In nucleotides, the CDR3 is TGTGCCACCAGCAGAGATCCGGGAGGGGCCGCCACAGATACGCAGTATTTT. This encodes CATSRDPGGAATDTQYF.

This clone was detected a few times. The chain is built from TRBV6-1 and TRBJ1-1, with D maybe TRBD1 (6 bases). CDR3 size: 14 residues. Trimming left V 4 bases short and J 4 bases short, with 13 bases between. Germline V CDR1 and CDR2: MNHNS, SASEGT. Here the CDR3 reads CASSGQGSVTEAFF. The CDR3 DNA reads TGTGCCAGCAGTGGGCAGGGGAGTGTCACTGAAGCTTTCTTT.

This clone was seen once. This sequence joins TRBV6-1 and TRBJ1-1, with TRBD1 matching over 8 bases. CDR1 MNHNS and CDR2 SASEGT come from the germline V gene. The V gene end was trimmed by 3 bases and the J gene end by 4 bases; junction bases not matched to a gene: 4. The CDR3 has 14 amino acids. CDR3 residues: CASSEWTGRTEAFF. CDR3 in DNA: TGTGCCAGCAGTGAGTGGACAGGGCGCACTGAAGCTTTCTTT.

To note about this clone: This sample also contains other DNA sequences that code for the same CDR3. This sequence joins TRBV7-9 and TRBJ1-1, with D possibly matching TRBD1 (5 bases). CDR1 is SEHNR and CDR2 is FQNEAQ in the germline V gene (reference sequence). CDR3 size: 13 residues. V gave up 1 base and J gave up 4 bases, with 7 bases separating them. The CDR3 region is CASSLGGFTEAFF. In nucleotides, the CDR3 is TGTGCCAGCAGCTTAGGGGGGTTCACTGAAGCTTTCTTT.

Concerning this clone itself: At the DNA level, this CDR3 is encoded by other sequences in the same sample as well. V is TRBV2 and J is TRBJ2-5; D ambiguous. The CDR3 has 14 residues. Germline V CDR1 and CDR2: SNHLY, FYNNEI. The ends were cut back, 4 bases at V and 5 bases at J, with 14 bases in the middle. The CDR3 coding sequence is TGTGCCAGCAGTGGACGAGGTTTACGGGAGACCCAGTACTTC. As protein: CASSGRGLRETQYF.

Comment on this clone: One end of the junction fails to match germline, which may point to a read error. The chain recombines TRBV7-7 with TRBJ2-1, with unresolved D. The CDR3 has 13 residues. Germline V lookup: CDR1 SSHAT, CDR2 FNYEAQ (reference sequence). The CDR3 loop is CASSLGSGREQFF. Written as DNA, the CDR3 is TGTGCTAGCAGCTTAGGTTCGGGTCGAGAGCAGTTCTTC. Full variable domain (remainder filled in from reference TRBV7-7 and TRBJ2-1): GAGVSQSPRYKVTKRGQDVTLRCDPISSHATLYWYQQALGQGPEFLTYFNYEAQPDKSGLPSDRFSAERPEGSISTLTIQRTEQRDSAMYRCASSLGSGREQFFGPGTRLTVL.

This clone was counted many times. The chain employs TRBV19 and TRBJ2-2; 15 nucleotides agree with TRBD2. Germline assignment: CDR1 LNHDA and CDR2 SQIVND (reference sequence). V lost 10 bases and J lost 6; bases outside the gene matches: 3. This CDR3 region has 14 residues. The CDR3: CATGLAGGSGELFF. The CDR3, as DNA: TGTGCCACTGGACTAGCGGGAGGGTCCGGGGAGCTGTTTTTT. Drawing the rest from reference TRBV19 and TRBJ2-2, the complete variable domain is DGGITQSPKYLFRKEGQNVTLSCEQNLNHDAMYWYRQDPGQGLRLIYYSQIVNDFQKGDIAEGYSVSREKKESFPLTVTSAQKNPTAFYLCATGLAGGSGELFFGEGSRLTVL.

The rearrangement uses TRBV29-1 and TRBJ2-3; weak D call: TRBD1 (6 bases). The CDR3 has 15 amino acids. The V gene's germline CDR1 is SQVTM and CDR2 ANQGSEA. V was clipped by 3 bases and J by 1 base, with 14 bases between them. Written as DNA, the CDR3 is TGCAGCGTTGAGGAACAGGGCCGTCGCACAGATACGCAGTATTTT. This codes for CSVEEQGRRTDTQYF.

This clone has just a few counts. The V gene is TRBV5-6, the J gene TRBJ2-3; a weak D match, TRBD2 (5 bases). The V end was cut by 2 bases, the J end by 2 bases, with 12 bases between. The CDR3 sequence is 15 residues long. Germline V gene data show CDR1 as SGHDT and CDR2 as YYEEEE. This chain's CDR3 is CASSFNRGHTDTQYF. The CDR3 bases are TGTGCCAGCAGCTTTAACAGAGGGCACACAGATACGCAGTATTTT. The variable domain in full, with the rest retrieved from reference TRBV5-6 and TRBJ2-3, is DAGVTQSPTHLIKTRGQQVTLRCSPKSGHDTVSWYQQALGQGPQFIFQYYEEEERQRGNFPDRFSGHQFPNYSSELNVNALLLGDSALYLCASSFNRGHTDTQYFGPGTRLTVL.

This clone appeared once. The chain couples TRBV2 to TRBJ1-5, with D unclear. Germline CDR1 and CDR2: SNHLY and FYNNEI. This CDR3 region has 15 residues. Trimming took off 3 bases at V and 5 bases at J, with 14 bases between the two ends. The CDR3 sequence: CASSDTGTRDQPQHF. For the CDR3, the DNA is TGTGCCAGCAGTGATACTGGCACCCGGGATCAGCCCCAGCATTTT. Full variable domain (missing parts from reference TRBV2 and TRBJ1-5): EPEVTQTPSHQVTQMGQEVILRCVPISNHLYFYWYRQILGQKVEFLVSFYNNEISEKSEIFDDQFSVERPDGSNFTLKIRSTKLEDSAMYFCASSDTGTRDQPQHFGDGTRLSIL.

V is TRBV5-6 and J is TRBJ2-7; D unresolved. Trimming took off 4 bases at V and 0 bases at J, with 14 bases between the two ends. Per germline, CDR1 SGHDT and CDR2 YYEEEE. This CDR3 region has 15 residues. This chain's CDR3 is CASSQAPTSSYEQYF. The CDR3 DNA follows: TGTGCCAGCAGCCAGGCACCAACGAGCTCCTACGAGCAGTACTTC.

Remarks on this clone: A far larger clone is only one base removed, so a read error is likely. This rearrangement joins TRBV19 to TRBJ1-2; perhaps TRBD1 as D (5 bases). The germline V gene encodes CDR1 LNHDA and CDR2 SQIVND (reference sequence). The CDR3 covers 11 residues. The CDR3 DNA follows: TGTGCCAGTAGTACAGGGTATGACTACACCTTC. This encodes CASSTGYDYTF.

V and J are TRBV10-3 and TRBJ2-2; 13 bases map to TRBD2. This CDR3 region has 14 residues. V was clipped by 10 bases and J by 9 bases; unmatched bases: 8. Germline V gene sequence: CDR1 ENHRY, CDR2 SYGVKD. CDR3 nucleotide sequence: TGTGCCACTCATGGGACTAGCGGGGCCTGGGAGCTGTTTTTT. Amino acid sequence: CATHGTSGAWELFF.

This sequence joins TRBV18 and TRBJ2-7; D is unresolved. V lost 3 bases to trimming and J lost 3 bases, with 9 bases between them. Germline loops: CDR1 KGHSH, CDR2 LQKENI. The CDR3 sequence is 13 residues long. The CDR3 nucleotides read TGTGCCAGCTCACCCCAGACCAACTACGAGCAGTACTTC. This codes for CASSPQTNYEQYF.

CDR3 sequence (DNA): TGCGCCAGCAGCTTGCAGCAGGAGGTCACCGGGGAGCTGTTTTTT. Amino acids: CASSLQQEVTGELFF. The chain recombines TRBV5-1 with TRBJ2-2; D possibly corresponds to TRBD2 (5 bases). The germline V gene encodes CDR1 SGHRS and CDR2 YFSETQ. This CDR3 region has 15 residues. The ends were cut back, 1 base at V and 4 bases at J, with 11 bases in the middle.

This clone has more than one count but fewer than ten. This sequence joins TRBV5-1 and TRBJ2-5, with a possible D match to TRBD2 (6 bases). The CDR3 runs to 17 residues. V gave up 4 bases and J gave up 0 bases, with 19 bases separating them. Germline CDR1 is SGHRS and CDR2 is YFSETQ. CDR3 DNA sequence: TGCGCCAGCAGCCAGGGACTCAAACCTAGGTACCAAGAGACCCAGTACTTC. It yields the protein CASSQGLKPRYQETQYF.

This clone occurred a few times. CDR3: CASSQDTVRTEAFF. CDR3 nucleotide sequence: TGTGCCAGCAGCCAAGATACAGTGAGAACTGAAGCTTTCTTT. The chain carries TRBV14 and TRBJ1-1, with no clear D. Trimming pared 0 bases from V and 5 bases from J, leaving 10 bases between. The CDR3 runs to 14 residues. Germline loops: CDR1 SGHDN, CDR2 FVKESK.

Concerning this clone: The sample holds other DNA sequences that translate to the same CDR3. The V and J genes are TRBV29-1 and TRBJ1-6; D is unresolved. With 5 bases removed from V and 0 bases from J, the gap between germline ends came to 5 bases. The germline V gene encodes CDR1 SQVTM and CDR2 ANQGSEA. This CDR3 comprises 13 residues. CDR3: CSVLSSYNSPLHF. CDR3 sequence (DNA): TGCAGCGTTCTAAGCTCCTATAATTCACCCCTCCACTTT.

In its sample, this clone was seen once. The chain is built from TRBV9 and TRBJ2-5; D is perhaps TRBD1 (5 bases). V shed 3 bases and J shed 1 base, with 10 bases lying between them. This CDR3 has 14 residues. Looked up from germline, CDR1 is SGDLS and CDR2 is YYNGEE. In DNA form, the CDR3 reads TGTGCCAGCAGCGCCCCAGGGTTCCAAGAGACCCAGTACTTC. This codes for CASSAPGFQETQYF.

The CDR3 nucleotides read TGTGCCAGCAGCCGGACTAGCGGGGGGTCTAGCACAGATACGCAGTATTTT. Protein product: CASSRTSGGSSTDTQYF. This sequence joins TRBV5-4 and TRBJ2-3, with 14 bases aligning to TRBD2. Germline CDR1 SGHNT, CDR2 YYREEE (reference sequence). The CDR3 is made up of 17 amino acids. V gave up 4 bases and J gave up 0 bases; unmatched junction bases: 4.